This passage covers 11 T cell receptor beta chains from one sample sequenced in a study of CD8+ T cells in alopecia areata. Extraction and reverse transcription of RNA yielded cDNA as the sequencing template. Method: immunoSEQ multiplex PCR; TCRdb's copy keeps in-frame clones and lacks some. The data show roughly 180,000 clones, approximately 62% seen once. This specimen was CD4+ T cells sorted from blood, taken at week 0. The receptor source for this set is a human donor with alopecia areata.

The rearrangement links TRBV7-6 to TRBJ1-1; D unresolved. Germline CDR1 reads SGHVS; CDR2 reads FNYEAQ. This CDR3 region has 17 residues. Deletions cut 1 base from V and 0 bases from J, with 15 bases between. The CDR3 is CASSLGLGSKVNTEAFF. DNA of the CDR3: TGTGCCAGCAGCTTAGGATTGGGCAGTAAGGTGAACACTGAAGCTTTCTTT. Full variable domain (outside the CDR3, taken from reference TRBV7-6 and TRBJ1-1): GAGVSQSPRYKVTKRGQDVALRCDPISGHVSLYWYRQALGQGPEFLTYFNYEAQQDKSGLPNDRFSAERPEGSISTLTIQRTEQRDSAMYRCASSLGLGSKVNTEAFFGQGTRLTVV.

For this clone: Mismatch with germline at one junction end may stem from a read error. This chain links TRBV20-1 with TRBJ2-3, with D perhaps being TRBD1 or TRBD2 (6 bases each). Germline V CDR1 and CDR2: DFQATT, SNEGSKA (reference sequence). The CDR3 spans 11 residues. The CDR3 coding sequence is TGCAGTGCTAGAAGCCCCGGGGGCCCTACATTT. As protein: CSARSPGGPTF.

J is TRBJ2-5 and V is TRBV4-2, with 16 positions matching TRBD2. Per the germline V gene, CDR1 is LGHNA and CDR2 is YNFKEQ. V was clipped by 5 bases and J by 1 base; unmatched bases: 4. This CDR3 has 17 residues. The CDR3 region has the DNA TGTGCCAGCAGCACCGGGACTAGCGGGGGGGCCCAAGAGACCCAGTACTTC. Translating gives CASSTGTSGGAQETQYF.

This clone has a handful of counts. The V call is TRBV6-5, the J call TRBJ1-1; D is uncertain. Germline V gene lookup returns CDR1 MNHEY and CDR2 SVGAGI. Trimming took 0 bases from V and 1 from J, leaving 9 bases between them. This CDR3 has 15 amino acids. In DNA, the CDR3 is TGTGCCAGCAGTTACTCTGGTTTGGGGAACACTGAAGCTTTCTTT. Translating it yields CASSYSGLGNTEAFF.

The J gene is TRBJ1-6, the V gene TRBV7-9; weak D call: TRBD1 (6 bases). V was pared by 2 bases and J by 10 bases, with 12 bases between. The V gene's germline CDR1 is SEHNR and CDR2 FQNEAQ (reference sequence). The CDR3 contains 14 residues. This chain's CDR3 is CASSLLDSHSPLHF. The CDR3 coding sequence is TGTGCCAGCAGCTTACTGGACAGTCACTCACCCCTCCACTTT. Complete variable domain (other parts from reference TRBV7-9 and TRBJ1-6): DTGVSQNPRHKITKRGQNVTFRCDPISEHNRLYWYRQTLGQGPEFLTYFQNEAQLEKSRLLSDRFSAERPKGSFSTLEIQRTEQGDSAMYLCASSLLDSHSPLHFGNGTRLTVT.

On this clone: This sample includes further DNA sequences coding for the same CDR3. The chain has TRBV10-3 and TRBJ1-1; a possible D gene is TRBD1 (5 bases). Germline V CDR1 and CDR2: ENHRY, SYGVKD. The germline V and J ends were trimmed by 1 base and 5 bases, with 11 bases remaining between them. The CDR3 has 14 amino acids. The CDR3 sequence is CAISEFREGTEAFF. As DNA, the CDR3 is TGTGCCATCAGTGAGTTCAGGGAGGGAACTGAAGCTTTCTTT.

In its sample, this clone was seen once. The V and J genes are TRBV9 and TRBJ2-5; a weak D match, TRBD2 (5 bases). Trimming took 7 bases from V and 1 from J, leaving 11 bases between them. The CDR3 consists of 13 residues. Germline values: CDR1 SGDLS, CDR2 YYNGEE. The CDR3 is CASRAEAQETQYF. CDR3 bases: TGTGCCAGCCGCGCGGAGGCCCAAGAGACCCAGTACTTC.

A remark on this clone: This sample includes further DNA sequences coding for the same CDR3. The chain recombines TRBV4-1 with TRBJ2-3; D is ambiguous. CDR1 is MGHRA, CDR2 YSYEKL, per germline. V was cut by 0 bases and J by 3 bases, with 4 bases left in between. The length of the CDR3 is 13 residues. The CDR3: CASSQEGTDTQYF. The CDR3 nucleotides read TGCGCCAGCAGCCAAGAGGGAACAGATACGCAGTATTTT.

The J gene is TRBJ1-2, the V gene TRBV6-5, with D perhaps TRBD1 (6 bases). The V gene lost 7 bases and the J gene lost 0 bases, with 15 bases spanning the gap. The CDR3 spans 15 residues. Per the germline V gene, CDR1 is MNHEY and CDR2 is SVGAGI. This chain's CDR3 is CASKKTGDTNYGYTF. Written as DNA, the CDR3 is TGTGCCAGCAAGAAGACAGGAGATACTAACTATGGCTACACCTTC.

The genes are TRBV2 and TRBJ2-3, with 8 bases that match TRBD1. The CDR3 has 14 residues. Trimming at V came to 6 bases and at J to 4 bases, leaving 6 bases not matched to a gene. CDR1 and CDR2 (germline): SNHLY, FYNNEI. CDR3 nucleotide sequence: TGTGCCAGCAGGCGGACAGGGATCGCAGATACGCAGTATTTT. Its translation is CASRRTGIADTQYF. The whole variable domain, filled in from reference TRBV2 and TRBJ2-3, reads EPEVTQTPSHQVTQMGQEVILRCVPISNHLYFYWYRQILGQKVEFLVSFYNNEISEKSEIFDDQFSVERPDGSNFTLKIRSTKLEDSAMYFCASRRTGIADTQYFGPGTRLTVL.

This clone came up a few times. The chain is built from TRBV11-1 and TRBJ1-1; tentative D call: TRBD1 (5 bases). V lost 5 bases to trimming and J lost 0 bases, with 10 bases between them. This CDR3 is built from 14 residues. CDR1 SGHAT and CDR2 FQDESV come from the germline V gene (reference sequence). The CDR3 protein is CASSKRDLNTEAFF. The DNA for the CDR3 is TGTGCCAGCAGCAAGCGGGACTTGAACACTGAAGCTTTCTTT.